Below are 20 T cell receptor beta chains sequenced from a single sample in a study of neurological immune-mediated disorders. TCRdb re-derived calls from the 5' RACE reads in MiXCR, one entry per CDR3 protein. The sample has over 60,000 distinct CDR3 sequences, under 5.5% seen once. Material for sequencing was PBMCs. The receptors originated from a woman in her 70s with multiple sclerosis.

This clonotype was found a few times. This chain joins TRBV7-6 and TRBJ2-3; 13 bases agree with TRBD2. This CDR3 spans 18 amino acids. The germline V gene has CDR1 SGHVS and CDR2 FNYEAQ. With V trimmed by 0 bases and J by 3 bases, 6 bases remained unmatched. In DNA form, the CDR3 reads TGTGCCAGCAGCTTAGCACGGACTAGCGGGAGTGGGACAGATACGCAGTATTTT. The encoded protein is CASSLARTSGSGTDTQYF. Based on the CDR3 plus reference TRBV7-6 and TRBJ2-3, the full variable domain is GAGVSQSPRYKVTKRGQDVALRCDPISGHVSLYWYRQALGQGPEFLTYFNYEAQQDKSGLPNDRFSAERPEGSISTLTIQRTEQRDSAMYRCASSLARTSGSGTDTQYFGPGTRLTVL.

In its sample, this clonotype was seen many times. The chain employs TRBV29-1 and TRBJ2-7; TRBD2 agrees at 13 bases. Unmatched junction bases numbered 12, after V lost 7 bases and J lost 6 bases. Germline assignment: CDR1 SQVTM and CDR2 ANQGSEA. The CDR3 length is 15 residues. The DNA for the CDR3 is TGCAGCGCCCTGATCGGACTAGCGGGAGCTGGCGAGCAGTACTTC. Its translation is CSALIGLAGAGEQYF.

This clonotype was picked up many times. This chain connects TRBV6-5 to TRBJ2-2, with D uncertain. This CDR3 region has 14 residues. From germline, CDR1 is MNHEY and CDR2 SVGAGI. V was pared by 7 bases and J by 2 bases, with 11 bases between. CDR3 DNA sequence: TGTGCCAGCAAGCCCAGAAGAAACACCGGGGAGCTGTTTTTT. Protein sequence: CASKPRRNTGELFF.

This clonotype was recorded at least ten times. The CDR3 region is CASRGTSGSYEQYF. The CDR3 bases are TGTGCCAGCAGAGGGACTAGCGGTTCCTACGAGCAGTACTTC. The chain joins TRBV12-3 or TRBV12-4 to TRBJ2-7, with 11 positions matching TRBD2. V shed 6 bases, J shed 1 base, and the junction held 2 bases outside the gene matches. The length of the CDR3 is 14 residues.

This chain uses TRBV13 with TRBJ2-1, with D perhaps TRBD1 or TRBD2 (5 bases each). Germline CDR1 and CDR2: PRHDT and FYEKMQ (reference sequence). Between the trimmed V and J ends, which lost 5 bases and 10 bases, there was a span of 21 bases. The CDR3 totals 15 residues. CDR3 sequence: CASSPMGERSHEQFF. CDR3 in DNA: TGTGCCAGCAGCCCCATGGGGGAAAGGTCTCACGAGCAGTTCTTC.

This clonotype has ten or more counts. The rearrangement uses TRBV12-3 or TRBV12-4 and TRBJ1-1; D gene ambiguous. CDR3 size: 12 residues. The ends were cut back, 7 bases at V and 11 bases at J, with 17 bases in the middle. The CDR3 reads CASNRGLSRAFF. As DNA, the CDR3 is TGTGCCAGCAACCGAGGACTGTCCCGGGCTTTCTTT.

In its sample, this clonotype was seen many times. This chain joins TRBV7-2 and TRBJ2-1; 9 positions agree with TRBD2. Per the germline V gene, CDR1 is SGHTA and CDR2 is FQGNSA. With V trimmed by 1 base and J by 8 bases, 6 bases remained unmatched. The CDR3 totals 15 residues. The DNA of the CDR3 is TGTGCCAGCAGCTTAGTAGCGGGAGTAGTGGATGAGCAGTTCTTC. It codes for CASSLVAGVVDEQFF.

The rearrangement uses TRBV7-2 and TRBJ2-7; 9 bases line up with TRBD2. V shed 4 bases, J shed 6 bases, and the junction held 13 bases outside the gene matches. The germline CDR1 and CDR2 sequences are SGHTA and FQGNSA. The CDR3 has 16 amino acids. CDR3 amino acids: CASSSAGGRGLGEQYF. The CDR3 region has the DNA TGTGCCAGCAGCTCCGCGGGGGGGCGGGGGCTTGGCGAGCAGTACTTC.

This clonotype has more than one count but fewer than ten. V is TRBV20-1 and J is TRBJ2-2; TRBD2 matches at 8 bases. Germline CDR1 is DFQATT and CDR2 is SNEGSKA (reference sequence). This CDR3 is built from 13 residues. The V and J ends lost 4 bases and 8 bases, in that order; junction bases with no gene match: 6. The chain's CDR3 is CSATTSGGGELFF. The DNA of the CDR3 is TGCAGTGCTACAACTAGCGGTGGGGGGGAGCTGTTTTTT.

This clonotype was detected many times. The chain recombines TRBV20-1 with TRBJ2-1, with D unclear. The CDR3 length is 11 residues. CDR1 is DFQATT and CDR2 is SNEGSKA in the germline V gene (reference sequence). The V and J ends lost 5 bases and 7 bases respectively, with 9 bases between them. The CDR3 bases are TGCAGTGCTGACGGGCTTAATGAGCAGTTCTTC. Translated, it gives CSADGLNEQFF.

This clonotype has ten or more counts. This chain connects TRBV20-1 to TRBJ2-1; 13 bases line up with TRBD2. CDR1 is DFQATT, CDR2 SNEGSKA, per germline (reference sequence). The CDR3 is made up of 15 amino acids. Losses at the gene ends were 3 bases for V and 7 bases for J; bases not matched to a gene: 6. The CDR3 DNA reads TGCAGTGCTAGGCGAGGACTAGCGGGAGTGAATGAGCAGTTCTTC. Translation: CSARRGLAGVNEQFF.

V usage is TRBV30 and J usage is TRBJ1-5; no clear D. The germline V gene has CDR1 GTSNPN and CDR2 SVGIG (reference sequence). The CDR3 spans 15 residues. Trimming removed 1 base at V and 4 bases at J, with 14 bases between. CDR3 in amino acids: CAWSAQHTANQPQHF. The CDR3, as DNA: TGTGCCTGGAGTGCCCAGCACACCGCAAATCAGCCCCAGCATTTT.

This clonotype was counted ten times or more. The gene calls are TRBV20-1 and TRBJ2-2; D perhaps matches TRBD1 (5 bases). CDR3 length: 15 residues. The germline V gene has CDR1 DFQATT and CDR2 SNEGSKA (reference sequence). V lost 3 bases to trimming and J lost 0 bases, with 11 bases between them. The CDR3 here is CSARGPPANTGELFF. In DNA form, the CDR3 reads TGCAGTGCTAGGGGGCCCCCCGCGAACACCGGGGAGCTGTTTTTT.

This clonotype was counted at least ten times. V is TRBV28 and J is TRBJ2-5; 7 bases map to TRBD1. V shed 5 bases, J shed 5 bases, and the junction held 11 bases outside the gene matches. CDR1 MDHEN and CDR2 SYDVKM come from the germline V gene. The CDR3 contains 15 residues. The CDR3 nucleotides are TGTGCCAGCAGTCCCCCCCCGACAGGGTTGGAGACCCAGTACTTC. It encodes CASSPPPTGLETQYF. The whole variable domain, filled in from reference TRBV28 and TRBJ2-5, reads DVKVTQSSRYLVKRTGEKVFLECVQDMDHENMFWYRQDPGLGLRLIYFSYDVKMKEKGDIPEGYSVSREKKERFSLILESASTNQTSMYLCASSPPPTGLETQYFGPGTRLLVL.

This clonotype was observed many times. CDR3 residues: CASSPRVAGGSSYEQYF. In DNA form, the CDR3 reads TGTGCCAGCAGCCCAAGGGTTGCAGGGGGCAGCTCCTACGAGCAGTACTTC. The rearrangement uses TRBV7-8 and TRBJ2-7; 8 nucleotides agree with TRBD1. V lost 5 bases, J lost 0 bases, and 12 bases stayed unmatched. From germline, CDR1 is SGHVS and CDR2 FQNEAQ. The length of the CDR3 is 17 residues.

This rearrangement joins TRBV27 to TRBJ2-1; no clear D. Per germline, CDR1 MNHEY and CDR2 SMNVEV (reference sequence). The CDR3 loop spans 12 amino acids. V was cut by 4 bases and J by 7 bases, with 8 bases left in between. The DNA of the CDR3 is TGTGCCAGCAGTTCACCGCAAAATGAGCAGTTCTTC. Amino acid sequence: CASSSPQNEQFF.

This clonotype was seen many times. The J gene is TRBJ2-2, the V gene TRBV20-1; no definite D call. With 0 bases removed from V and 2 bases from J, the gap between germline ends came to 7 bases. From germline, CDR1 is DFQATT and CDR2 SNEGSKA (reference sequence). The CDR3 has 14 amino acids. DNA for the CDR3: TGCAGTGCTAGAGATCCTCACAACACCGGGGAGCTGTTTTTT. It codes for CSARDPHNTGELFF.

This clonotype was counted a few times. V usage is TRBV7-2 and J usage is TRBJ2-3; 12 bases agree with TRBD2. V lost 5 bases, J lost 6 bases, and 6 bases stayed unmatched. Germline V gene data show CDR1 as SGHTA and CDR2 as FQGNSA. The CDR3 runs 15 residues. The CDR3 spells CASSVTSGRFDTQYF. The DNA of the CDR3 is TGTGCCAGCAGCGTGACTAGCGGGAGATTTGATACGCAGTATTTT.

The chain uses TRBV20-1 and TRBJ2-5; TRBD1 matches at 9 bases. J was trimmed by 4 bases and V by 3 bases; bases with no gene match: 12. The germline gives CDR1 DFQATT, CDR2 SNEGSKA (reference sequence). This CDR3 contains 16 residues. The CDR3 DNA reads TGCAGTGCTAGTAGGGACAGGGCTAAATGGGGAGAGACCCAGTACTTC. It translates to CSASRDRAKWGETQYF.

This clonotype was observed at least ten times. J is TRBJ1-5 and V is TRBV5-1; D is unclear. Germline CDR1 reads SGHRS; CDR2 reads YFSETQ. V gave up 0 bases and J gave up 6 bases, with 13 bases separating them. The CDR3 is made up of 15 amino acids. Here the CDR3 DNA reads TGCGCCAGCAGCTTGGCACCTGGGTCGGGTCAGCCCCAGCATTTT. Translating gives CASSLAPGSGQPQHF.